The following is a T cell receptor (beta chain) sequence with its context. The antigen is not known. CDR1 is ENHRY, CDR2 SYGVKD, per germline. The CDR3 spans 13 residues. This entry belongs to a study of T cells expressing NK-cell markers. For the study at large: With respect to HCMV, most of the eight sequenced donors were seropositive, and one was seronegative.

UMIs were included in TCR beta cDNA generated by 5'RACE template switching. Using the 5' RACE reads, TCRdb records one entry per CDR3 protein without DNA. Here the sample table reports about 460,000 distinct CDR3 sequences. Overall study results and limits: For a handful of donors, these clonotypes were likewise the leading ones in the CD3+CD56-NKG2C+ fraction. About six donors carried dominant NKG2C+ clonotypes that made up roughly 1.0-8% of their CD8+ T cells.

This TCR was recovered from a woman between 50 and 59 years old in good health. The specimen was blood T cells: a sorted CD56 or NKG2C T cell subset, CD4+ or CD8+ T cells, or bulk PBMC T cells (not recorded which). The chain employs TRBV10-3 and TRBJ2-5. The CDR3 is CALELWGDGTQYF.